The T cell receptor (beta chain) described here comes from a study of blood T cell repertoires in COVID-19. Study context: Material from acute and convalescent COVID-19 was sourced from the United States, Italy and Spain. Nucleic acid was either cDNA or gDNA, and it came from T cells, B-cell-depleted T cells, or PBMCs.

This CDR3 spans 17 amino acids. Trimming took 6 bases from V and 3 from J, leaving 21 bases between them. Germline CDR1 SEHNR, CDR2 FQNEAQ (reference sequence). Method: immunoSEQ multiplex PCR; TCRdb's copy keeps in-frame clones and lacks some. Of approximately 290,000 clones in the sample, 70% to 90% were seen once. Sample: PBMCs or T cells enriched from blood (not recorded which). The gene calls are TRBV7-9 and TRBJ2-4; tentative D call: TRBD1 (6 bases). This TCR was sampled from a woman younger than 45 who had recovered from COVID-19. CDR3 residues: CASSRQNSIGGKNIQYF. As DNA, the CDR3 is TGTGCCAGCAGTCGACAAAACTCGATAGGGGGCAAAAACATTCAGTACTTC.